This T cell receptor beta chain came from a study of early T cells in non-severe SARS-CoV-2 infection. Study-level information: Sequencing was performed on bulk RNA from unsorted whole blood, leaving chains unpaired. Study-wide results and caveats: VDJdb-based matching was biased toward anti-spike CD8 responses and missed private and CD4 specificities.

This clonotype was recorded many times. Its antigen is not identified. Unique molecular identifiers were added to individual cDNA molecules. TCRdb itself ran the 5' RACE reads through MiXCR, one entry per CDR3 protein. The sample contains more than 65,000 distinct CDR3 sequences, roughly 15% of which appear only once. The length of the CDR3 is 14 residues. V dropped 8 bases and J dropped 3 bases, with 14 bases sitting between them. CDR1 and CDR2 (germline): MNHNS, SASEGT. V and J are TRBV6-1 and TRBJ1-5; possible D gene TRBD1, 6 bases. The sequencing input was whole blood. The clonotype was recovered from an adult who was a healthcare worker with PCR-confirmed SARS-CoV-2 infection or an uninfected control (not recorded which). CDR3 loop: CASRDTLLNQPQHF. CDR3 DNA: TGTGCCAGCCGGGACACACTCCTCAATCAGCCCCAGCATTTT.